The TCR beta chain described here comes from a study of shared clonotypes between healthy human individuals. Study at large: Each donor contributed plates that comprised three CD4 naive, three CD4 memory, two CD8 naive and one CD8 memory. Findings of the study overall: Larger estimated richness was generally recorded for naive subsets relative to memory subsets.

V lost 1 base and J lost 5; bases outside the gene matches: 5. Germline CDR1 SNHLY, CDR2 FYNNEI. CDR3 size: 16 residues. Note on this clone: The antigen is undetermined.

Donors were Caucasian adults residing in Nashville, Tennessee, USA. Subsets obtained from CD4+ cells comprised CD45RA+ naive and CD45RA-negative memory cells. Only in-frame clones appear in the TCRdb table, and some are missing; sequencing was by immunoSEQ multiplex PCR. This sample carries about 2.4 million clones, 93% of them seen once, and the ten largest clones take 0.36%. The sequenced material came from naive CD4+ T cells from PBMCs. As for subset: CD45RA+ positively selected. V usage is TRBV2 and J usage is TRBJ2-1, with 10 bases aligning to TRBD1. The clonotype originates from a man aged 18-30 years in good health. Some clones in this sample may be carry-over from other donors' samples. In DNA, the CDR3 is TGTGCCAGCAGTGAAGGGGACAGGGGAGGAAACAATGAGCAGTTCTTC. Protein sequence: CASSEGDRGGNNEQFF.